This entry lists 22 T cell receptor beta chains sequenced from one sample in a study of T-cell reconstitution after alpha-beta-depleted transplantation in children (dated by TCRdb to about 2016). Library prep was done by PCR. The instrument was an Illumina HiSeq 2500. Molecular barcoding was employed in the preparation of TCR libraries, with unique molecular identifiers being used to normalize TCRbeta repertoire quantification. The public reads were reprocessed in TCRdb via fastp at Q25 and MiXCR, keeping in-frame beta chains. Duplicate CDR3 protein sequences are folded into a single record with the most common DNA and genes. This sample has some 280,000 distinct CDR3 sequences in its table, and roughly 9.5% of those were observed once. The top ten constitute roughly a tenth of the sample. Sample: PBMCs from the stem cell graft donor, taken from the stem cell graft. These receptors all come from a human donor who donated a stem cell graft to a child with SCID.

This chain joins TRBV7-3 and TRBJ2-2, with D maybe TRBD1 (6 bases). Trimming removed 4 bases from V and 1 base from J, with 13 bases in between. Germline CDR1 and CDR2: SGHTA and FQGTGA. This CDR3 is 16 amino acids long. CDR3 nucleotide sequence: TGTGCCAGCAGCTCCCAGGGGTTTCGGAACACCGGGGAGCTGTTTTTT. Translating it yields CASSSQGFRNTGELFF.

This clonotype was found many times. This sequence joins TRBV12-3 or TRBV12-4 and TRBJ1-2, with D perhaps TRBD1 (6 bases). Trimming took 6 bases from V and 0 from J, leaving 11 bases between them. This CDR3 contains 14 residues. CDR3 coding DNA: TGTGCCAGCAGGAGGGACACAGCTAACTATGGCTACACCTTC. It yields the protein CASRRDTANYGYTF.

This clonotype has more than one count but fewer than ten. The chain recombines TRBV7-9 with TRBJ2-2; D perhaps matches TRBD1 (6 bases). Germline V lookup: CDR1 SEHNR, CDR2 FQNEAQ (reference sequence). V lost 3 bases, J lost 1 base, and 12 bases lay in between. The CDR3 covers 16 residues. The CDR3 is CASSLSGTKNTGELFF. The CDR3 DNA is TGTGCCAGCAGCTTGTCAGGGACAAAGAACACCGGGGAGCTGTTTTTT.

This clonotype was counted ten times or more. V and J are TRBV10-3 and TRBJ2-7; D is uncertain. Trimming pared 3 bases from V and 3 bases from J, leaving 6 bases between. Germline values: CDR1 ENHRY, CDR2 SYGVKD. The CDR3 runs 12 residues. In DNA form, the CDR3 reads TGTGCCATCAGTGACATCAACTACGAGCAGTACTTC. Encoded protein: CAISDINYEQYF.

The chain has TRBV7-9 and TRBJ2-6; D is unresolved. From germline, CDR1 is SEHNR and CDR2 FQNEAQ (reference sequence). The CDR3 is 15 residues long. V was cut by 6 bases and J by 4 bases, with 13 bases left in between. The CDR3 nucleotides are TGTGCCAGCAGTCCCGGTGGATTCGGGGCCAACGTCCTGACTTTC. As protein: CASSPGGFGANVLTF.

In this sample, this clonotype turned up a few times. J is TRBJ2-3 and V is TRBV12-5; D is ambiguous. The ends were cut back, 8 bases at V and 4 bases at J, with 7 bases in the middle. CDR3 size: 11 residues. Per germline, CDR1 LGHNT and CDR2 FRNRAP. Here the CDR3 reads CASTVADTQYF. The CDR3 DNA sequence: TGTGCTAGTACGGTGGCAGATACGCAGTATTTT.

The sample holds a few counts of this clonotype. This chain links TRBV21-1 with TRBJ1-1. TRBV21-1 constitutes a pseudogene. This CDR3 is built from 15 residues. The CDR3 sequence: CASSKSEDMNTEAFF. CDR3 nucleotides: TGTGCCAGCAGCAAAAGCGAGGACATGAACACTGAAGCTTTCTTT.

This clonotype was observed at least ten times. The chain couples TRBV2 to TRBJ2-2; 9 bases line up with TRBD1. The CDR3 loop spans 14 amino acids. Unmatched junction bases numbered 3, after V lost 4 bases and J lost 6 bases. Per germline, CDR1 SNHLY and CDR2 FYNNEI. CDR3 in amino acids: CASSGQGESGELFF. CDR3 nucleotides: TGTGCCAGCAGTGGACAGGGGGAGTCCGGGGAGCTGTTTTTT.

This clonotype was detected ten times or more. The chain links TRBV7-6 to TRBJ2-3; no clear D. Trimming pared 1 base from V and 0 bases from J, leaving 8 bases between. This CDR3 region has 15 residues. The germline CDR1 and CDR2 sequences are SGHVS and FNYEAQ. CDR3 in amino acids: CASSLGSRSTDTQYF. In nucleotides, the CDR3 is TGTGCCAGCAGCTTAGGCTCTCGGAGCACAGATACGCAGTATTTT.

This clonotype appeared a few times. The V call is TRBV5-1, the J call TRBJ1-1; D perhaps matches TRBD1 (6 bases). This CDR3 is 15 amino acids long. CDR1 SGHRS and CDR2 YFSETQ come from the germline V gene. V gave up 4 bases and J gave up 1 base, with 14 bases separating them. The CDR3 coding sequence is TGCGCCAGCAGCCCGGGGACATGGGGGAACACTGAAGCTTTCTTT. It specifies CASSPGTWGNTEAFF.

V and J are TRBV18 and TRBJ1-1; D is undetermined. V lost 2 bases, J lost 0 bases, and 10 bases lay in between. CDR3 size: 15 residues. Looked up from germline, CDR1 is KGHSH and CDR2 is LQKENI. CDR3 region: CASSPRTDLNTEAFF. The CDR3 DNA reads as TGTGCCAGCTCACCAAGAACAGACTTGAACACTGAAGCTTTCTTT.

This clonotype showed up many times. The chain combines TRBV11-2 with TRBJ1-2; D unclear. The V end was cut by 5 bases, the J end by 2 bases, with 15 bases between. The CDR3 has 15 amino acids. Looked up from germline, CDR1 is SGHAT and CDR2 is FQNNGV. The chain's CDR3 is CASSPRFDGNYGYTF. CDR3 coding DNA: TGTGCCAGCAGCCCAAGGTTTGACGGGAACTATGGCTACACCTTC. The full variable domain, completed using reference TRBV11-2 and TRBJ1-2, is EAGVAQSPRYKIIEKRQSVAFWCNPISGHATLYWYQQILGQGPKLLIQFQNNGVVDDSQLPKDRFSAERLKGVDSTLKIQPAKLEDSAVYLCASSPRFDGNYGYTFGSGTRLTVV.

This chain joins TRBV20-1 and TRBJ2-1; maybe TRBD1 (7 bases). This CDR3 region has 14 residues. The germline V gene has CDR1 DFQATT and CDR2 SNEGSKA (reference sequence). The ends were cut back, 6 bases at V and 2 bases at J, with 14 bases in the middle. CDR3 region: CSAKAGGPYNEQFF. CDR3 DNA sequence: TGCAGTGCAAAGGCAGGGGGGCCCTACAATGAGCAGTTCTTC.

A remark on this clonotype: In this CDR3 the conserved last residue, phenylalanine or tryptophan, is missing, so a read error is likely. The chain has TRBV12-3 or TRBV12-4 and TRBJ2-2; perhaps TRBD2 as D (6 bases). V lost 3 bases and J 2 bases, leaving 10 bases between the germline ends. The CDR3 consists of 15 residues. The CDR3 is CASSFAGRNTGELFL. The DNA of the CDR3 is TGTGCCAGCAGTTTTGCGGGGAGAAACACCGGGGAGCTGTTTCTT.

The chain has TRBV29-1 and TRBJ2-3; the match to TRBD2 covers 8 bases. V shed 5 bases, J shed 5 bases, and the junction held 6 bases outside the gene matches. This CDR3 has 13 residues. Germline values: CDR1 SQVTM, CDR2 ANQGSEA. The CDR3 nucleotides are TGCAGCGTTCGCGGGGGGCCGGGAGATACGCAGTATTTT. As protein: CSVRGGPGDTQYF.

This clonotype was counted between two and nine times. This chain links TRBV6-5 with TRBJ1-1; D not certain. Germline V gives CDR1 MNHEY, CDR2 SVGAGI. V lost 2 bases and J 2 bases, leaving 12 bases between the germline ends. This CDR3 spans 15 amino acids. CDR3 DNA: TGTGCCAGCAGTTACGGGCCGGACCTTAACACTGAAGCTTTCTTT. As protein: CASSYGPDLNTEAFF.

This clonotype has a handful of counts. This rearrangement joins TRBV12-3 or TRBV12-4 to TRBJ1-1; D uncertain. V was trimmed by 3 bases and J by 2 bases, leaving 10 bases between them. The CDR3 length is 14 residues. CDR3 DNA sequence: TGTGCCAGCAGTTTCAGCGGCCGTAACACTGAAGCTTTCTTT. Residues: CASSFSGRNTEAFF.

The CDR3 sequence is CSAGGAGTGGRETQYF. The CDR3 DNA is TGCAGTGCTGGAGGGGCGGGGACAGGGGGCCGAGAGACCCAGTACTTC. The chain employs TRBV20-1 and TRBJ2-5; 12 positions match TRBD1. The trim removed 5 bases at V and 4 bases at J, leaving 11 bases unmatched. The germline V gene encodes CDR1 DFQATT and CDR2 SNEGSKA (reference sequence). The CDR3 contains 16 residues.

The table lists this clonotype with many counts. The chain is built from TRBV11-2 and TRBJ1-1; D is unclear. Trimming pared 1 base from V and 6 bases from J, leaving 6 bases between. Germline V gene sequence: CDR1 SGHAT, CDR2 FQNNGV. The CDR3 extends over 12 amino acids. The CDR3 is CASSLVSAEAFF. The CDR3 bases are TGTGCCAGCAGCTTAGTTTCTGCTGAAGCTTTCTTT.

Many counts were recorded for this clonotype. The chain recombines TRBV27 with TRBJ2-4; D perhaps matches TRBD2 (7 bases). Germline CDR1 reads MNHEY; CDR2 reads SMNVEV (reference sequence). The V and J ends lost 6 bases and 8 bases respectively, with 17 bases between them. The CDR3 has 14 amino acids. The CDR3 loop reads CASSTGWEGDIQYF. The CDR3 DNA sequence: TGTGCCAGCAGCACGGGATGGGAGGGGGACATTCAGTACTTC.

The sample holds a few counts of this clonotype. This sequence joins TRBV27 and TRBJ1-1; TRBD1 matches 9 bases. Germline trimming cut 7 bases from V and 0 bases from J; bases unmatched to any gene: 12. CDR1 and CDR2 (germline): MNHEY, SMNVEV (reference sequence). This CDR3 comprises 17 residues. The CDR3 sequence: CASKKDRGGVMNTEAFF. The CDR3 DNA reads TGTGCCAGCAAAAAGGACAGGGGTGGGGTCATGAACACTGAAGCTTTCTTT.

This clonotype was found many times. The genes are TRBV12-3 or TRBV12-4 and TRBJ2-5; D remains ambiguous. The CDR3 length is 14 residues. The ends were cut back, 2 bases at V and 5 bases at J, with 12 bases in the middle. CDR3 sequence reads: CASSLSHRGETQYF. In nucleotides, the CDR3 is TGTGCCAGCAGTTTATCCCATCGTGGGGAGACCCAGTACTTC.